The T cell receptor beta chain described here comes from a study of shared clonotypes between healthy human individuals. V was trimmed by 3 bases and J by 8 bases, leaving 18 bases between them. This CDR3 spans 15 amino acids. Germline CDR1 reads SGHRS; CDR2 reads YFSETQ. Clones were read by immunoSEQ multiplex PCR, and TCRdb kept only the in-frame ones, dropping some. The sample consists of 1.4 million or so clones, approximately 98.5% of them appearing once. This sequence originates from a man aged 30-40 years in good health. Sequences were obtained from naive CD4+ T cells sorted from blood. Subset: CD45RA+ positively selected. The gene calls are TRBV5-1 and TRBJ2-1; no definite D call. The DNA of the CDR3 is TGCGCCAGCAGCTCCCAGACTCAACCGACCTATGAGCAGTTCTTC. Its protein is CASSSQTQPTYEQFF.